This TCR beta chain derives from a study of OX40 agonist ivuxolimab in advanced cancers. Study-wide context: Patients were 82.7% male with ages about 20 to 79, mean around 61.

The ends were cut back, 3 bases at V and 5 bases at J, with 10 bases in the middle. The CDR3 runs 14 residues. Per the germline V gene, CDR1 is SNHLY and CDR2 is FYNNEI. Sampled blood was obtained at baseline, cycle 4 day 1, and cycle 7 day 1. Produced via immunoSEQ multiplex PCR; TCRdb's table is partial and in-frame only. The sample lists tens of thousands of clones; roughly 84% were seen once. The gene calls are TRBV2 and TRBJ2-2, with a tentative D call TRBD1 (6 bases). The material was CD4+ or CD8+ T cells sorted from blood, obtained in a trial of the OX40 agonist ivuxolimab. The receptor's source is an adult with an advanced solid tumor such as melanoma, head and neck, liver or kidney cancer. The CDR3: CASSDRGRTGELFF. CDR3 in DNA: TGTGCCAGCAGTGACAGGGGAAGGACCGGGGAGCTGTTTTTT.